This is a list of T cell receptor beta chains from one sample in a study of identical twins. TCRdb re-called the 5' RACE reads with MiXCR, one entry per CDR3 protein. Of hundreds of thousands of distinct CDR3 sequences listed, about 8.9% are singletons. The sample was also reused in another study, on yellow fever vaccine responses in identical twins.

Source material: memory (CD45RO+) T cells sorted from blood. These receptors came from a woman aged 18-29 years in good health. Both conserved end residues are part of each CDR3. A D gene is named only where the DNA matches it firmly. Only some rows state a clone size, as once, few, many or a class for expanded clones.

size	V	D	J	CDR3	DNA
few	TRBV12-3/TRBV12-4	NA	TRBJ2-1	CASTQVTYNEQFF	TGTGCCAGCACCCAGGTTACCTACAATGAGCAGTTCTTC
NA	TRBV7-9	TRBD2	TRBJ2-1	CASSRAPGLATDNEQFF	TGTGCCAGCAGCCGTGCACCGGGACTAGCGACCGACAATGAGCAGTTCTTC
many	TRBV20-1	NA	TRBJ1-6	CSAKVDSSYNSPLHF	TGCAGTGCTAAAGTGGACAGCTCCTATAATTCACCCCTCCACTTT
few	TRBV24-1	TRBD1	TRBJ2-3	CATLDRVANTQYF	TGTGCCACCCTCGACAGGGTCGCAAATACGCAGTATTTT
once	TRBV11-3	NA	TRBJ2-1	CASSFGSSSYNEQFF	TGTGCCAGCAGCTTTGGCTCAAGCTCCTACAATGAGCAGTTCTTC
NA	TRBV3-1	NA	TRBJ1-5	CASSQDYVNQPQHF	TGTGCCAGCAGCCAAGATTACGTAAACCAGCCCCAGCATTTT
NA	TRBV29-1	TRBD1	TRBJ1-2	CGLSRGDYGYTF	TGCGGCCTGTCCAGGGGGGACTATGGCTACACCTTC
many	TRBV7-7	NA	TRBJ2-3	CASSSNSGDTQYF	TGTGCCAGCAGTTCTAATTCTGGAGATACGCAGTATTTT
few	TRBV20-1	TRBD2	TRBJ2-3	CSASRAGGIDTQYF	TGCAGTGCTAGCCGAGCGGGGGGCATAGATACGCAGTATTTT
many	TRBV5-1	TRBD1	TRBJ1-3	CASSLGQGNGNTIYF	TGCGCCAGCAGCTTGGGACAGGGAAATGGAAACACCATATATTTT
NA	TRBV10-3	TRBD1	TRBJ2-1	CATQTGSNEQFF	TGTGCCACCCAGACAGGGAGTAATGAGCAGTTCTTC
NA	TRBV14	NA	TRBJ1-6	CASSQDLGNSPLHF	TGTGCCAGCAGCCAAGATCTGGGGAATTCACCCCTCCACTTT
few	TRBV9	NA	TRBJ2-1	CASSVTATYNEQFF	TGTGCCAGCAGCGTCACAGCAACCTACAATGAGCAGTTCTTC
NA	TRBV20-1	NA	TRBJ1-1	CSAMKRGEYTEAFF	TGCAGTGCTATGAAACGGGGGGAATACACTGAAGCTTTCTTT
NA	TRBV9	TRBD2	TRBJ2-7	CASSAAGTRWSEQYF	TGTGCCAGCAGCGCCGCCGGGACTAGATGGAGCGAGCAGTACTTC
many	TRBV4-1	NA	TRBJ2-5	CASSQDVTSGAQETQYF	TGCGCCAGCAGCCAAGATGTCACCTCCGGCGCCCAAGAGACCCAGTACTTC
NA	TRBV20-1	TRBD2	TRBJ2-1	CSARYFGGAHEQFF	TGCAGTGCTCGATACTTCGGGGGGGCCCATGAGCAGTTCTTC
NA	TRBV5-1	TRBD1	TRBJ2-7	CASSGGQVRSYEQYF	TGCGCCAGCAGCGGGGGACAGGTTCGCTCCTACGAGCAGTACTTC
many	TRBV12-3/TRBV12-4	TRBD2	TRBJ2-2	CASSLGGGKTGELFF	TGTGCCAGCAGTTTGGGCGGGGGGAAAACCGGGGAGCTGTTTTTT
NA	TRBV11-3	NA	TRBJ2-5	CASTKNFGQQETQYF	TGTGCCAGTACGAAGAACTTTGGACAGCAAGAGACCCAGTACTTC